Shown below are 2 T cell receptor beta chains from a single sample sequenced in a study of early T cells in non-severe SARS-CoV-2 infection. A single record per CDR3 protein comes from TCRdb applying MiXCR to the 5' RACE reads. Of 75,000 to 80,000 distinct CDR3 sequences listed, approximately 9.1% are singletons. The sample was whole blood. These receptor sequences come from an adult who was a healthcare worker with PCR-confirmed SARS-CoV-2 infection or an uninfected control (not recorded which).

This clonotype was observed a few times. The chain links TRBV28 to TRBJ2-3; 9 bases map to TRBD2. Looked up from germline, CDR1 is MDHEN and CDR2 is SYDVKM. The CDR3 loop spans 16 amino acids. V lost 5 bases, J lost 5 bases, and 11 bases stayed unmatched. The CDR3 here is CASSIGGSGRGDTQYF. The CDR3 DNA is TGTGCCAGCAGTATCGGAGGTAGCGGGAGAGGAGATACGCAGTATTTT.

CDR3 DNA: TGTGCCAGCAGCTTAGGGGGGAGCTCCTATAATTCACCCCTCCACTTT. This sequence encodes CASSLGGSSYNSPLHF. V is TRBV7-6 and J is TRBJ1-6, with D maybe TRBD1 (5 bases). Per the germline V gene, CDR1 is SGHVS and CDR2 is FNYEAQ. The CDR3 extends over 16 amino acids. V was pared by 1 base and J by 0 bases, with 7 bases between.